This TCR beta chain was recovered during a study of low-dose radiotherapy and immunotherapy resistance in tumors. The wider study: For four cycles from cycle 1 day 1, patients took 300 mg oral aspirin daily.

This CDR3 spans 12 amino acids. The ends were cut back, 4 bases at V and 6 bases at J, with 7 bases in the middle. cDNA synthesis used a TRAV/TRBV-specific primer set for both chains. For amplifying TCRs, the PCR ran for about 20 cycles with Phusion, which was used together with a constant-region primer and the adapter on the V primers. TCRdb used MiXCR to reprocess the reads, holding one entry per CDR3 protein. The table has around 60,000 distinct CDR3 sequences, 23% seen once. Time point meaning: after trial treatment. Documented treatment: LDRT plus nivolumab, ipilimumab, low-dose cyclophosphamide and aspirin (RACIN trial). This clonotype showed up many times.

Source: PBMCs, taken after low-dose radiotherapy plus immunotherapy. This TCR was sampled from a male donor with prostate cancer. V usage is TRBV12-3 or TRBV12-4 and J usage is TRBJ1-5; D unclear. DNA of the CDR3: TGTGCCAGCAGTTCCTACGGTCAGCCCCAGCATTTT. It specifies CASSSYGQPQHF.